The 28 T cell receptor beta chains below were found in one sample sequenced in a study of blood T cell repertoires in COVID-19. TCRdb's copy holds only in-frame clones and misses some; the assay was immunoSEQ multiplex PCR. The repertoire holds a few hundred thousand clones, with almost 90% as singletons. Material: PBMCs or T cells enriched from blood (not recorded which). The origin of the receptors is a woman under 40 who had been exposed to COVID-19.

This chain joins TRBV11-2 and TRBJ2-3; 10 bases fit TRBD2. The germline V gene has CDR1 SGHAT and CDR2 FQNNGV. V lost 4 bases to trimming and J lost 3 bases; unmatched junction nucleotides: 10. This CDR3 comprises 17 residues. CDR3 sequence (DNA): TGTGCCAGCAGCTCCCAGAGACTAGCGGGTGCTACAGATACGCAGTATTTT. It yields the protein CASSSQRLAGATDTQYF.

V usage is TRBV18 and J usage is TRBJ2-1, with 11 positions matching TRBD2. The J segment lost 7 bases and the V segment lost 1 base, leaving 12 bases of the junction unmatched. This CDR3 has 18 amino acids. In germline, CDR1 is KGHSH, CDR2 LQKENI. The CDR3 is CASSPQKLAGGKGNEQFF. In DNA, the CDR3 is TGTGCCAGCTCACCACAGAAGCTAGCGGGAGGAAAAGGGAATGAGCAGTTCTTC.

The CDR3 DNA reads as TGCAGCGCCGGCCCGTCACCCCTCCACTTT. It is translated as CSAGPSPLHF. The rearrangement joins TRBV29-1 to TRBJ1-6; D remains ambiguous. There are 10 residues in the CDR3. The V and J ends lost 7 bases and 10 bases respectively, with 8 bases between them. Germline V CDR1 and CDR2: SQVTM, ANQGSEA. The full variable domain, with the rest looked up from reference TRBV29-1 and TRBJ1-6, is SAVISQKPSRDICQRGTSLTIQCQVDSQVTMMFWYRQQPGQSLTLIATANQGSEATYESGFVIDKFPISRPNLTFSTLTVSNMSPEDSSIYLCSAGPSPLHFGNGTRLTVT.

The chain has TRBV9 and TRBJ2-7; D may be TRBD2 (6 bases). Per germline, CDR1 SGDLS and CDR2 YYNGEE. CDR3 length: 13 amino acids. Trimming cost V 4 bases and J 3 bases, with 11 bases left between them. The CDR3 DNA reads as TGTGCCAGCAGCCCCCATAGCGGCTACGAGCAGTACTTC. This gives the protein CASSPHSGYEQYF.

V usage is TRBV7-2 and J usage is TRBJ2-3; the match to TRBD1 covers 9 bases. From germline, CDR1 is SGHTA and CDR2 FQGNSA. The CDR3 is 14 residues long. V dropped 4 bases and J dropped 5; count of bases not matched to a gene: 4. CDR3 sequence (DNA): TGTGCCAGCAGCTCTACAGGGGGCAGAGATACGCAGTATTTT. Its translation: CASSSTGGRDTQYF.

This clone has a handful of counts. The J gene is TRBJ1-1, the V gene TRBV10-3, with D perhaps matching TRBD1 (6 bases). The CDR3 is made up of 13 amino acids. CDR1 and CDR2 (germline): ENHRY, SYGVKD. V dropped 7 bases and J dropped 3 bases, with 12 bases sitting between them. CDR3 nucleotides: TGTGCCATCACCCCGGACAGAGACACTGAAGCTTTCTTT. Its translation is CAITPDRDTEAFF.

The chain has TRBV5-1 and TRBJ2-5, with 7 bases lining up with TRBD2. Germline V gene sequence: CDR1 SGHRS, CDR2 YFSETQ. The V and J ends lost 0 bases and 6 bases, in that order; junction bases with no gene match: 5. The CDR3 extends over 14 amino acids. The CDR3 DNA reads as TGCGCCAGCAGCTTGGCGGGACTATATCAGACCCAGTACTTC. It translates to CASSLAGLYQTQYF.

The rearrangement links TRBV5-5 to TRBJ2-2; D not certain. The germline gives CDR1 SGHKS, CDR2 YYEKEE (reference sequence). The CDR3 extends over 14 amino acids. Trimming shortened V by 0 bases and J by 5 bases, and 8 bases separated the two germline ends. As DNA, the CDR3 is TGTGCCAGCAGCTTGGGGGCCGCAACCGGGGAGCTGTTTTTT. Residues: CASSLGAATGELFF.

The rearrangement joins TRBV7-2 to TRBJ2-7; TRBD2 matches at 7 bases. Germline V gene data show CDR1 as SGHTA and CDR2 as FQGNSA. The CDR3 extends over 13 amino acids. Trimming removed 1 base from V and 6 bases from J; junction bases left unmatched: 3. Here the CDR3 reads CASSLDRGGEQYF. As DNA, the CDR3 is TGTGCCAGCAGCTTAGATCGCGGGGGCGAGCAGTACTTC.

The chain carries TRBV5-1 and TRBJ2-7; 8 bases match TRBD1. The germline CDR1 and CDR2 sequences are SGHRS and YFSETQ. This CDR3 has 12 amino acids. V was clipped by 7 bases and J by 3 bases; unmatched bases: 3. The CDR3 region is CASRDRSYEQYF. The CDR3 DNA is TGCGCCAGCCGGGACAGGAGCTACGAGCAGTACTTC.

The table lists this clone with a few counts. The rearrangement uses TRBV21-1 and TRBJ1-5; the D segment call TRBD1 is taken from the table without a DNA check. TRBV21-1 counts as a pseudogene. There are 13 residues in the CDR3. Here the CDR3 DNA reads TGTGCCAGCGGACAGGGTTACAATCAGCCCCAGCATTTT. Translated, it gives CASGQGYNQPQHF.

This chain uses TRBV6-5 with TRBJ1-1; D is unresolved. The V end lost 8 bases, the J end lost 1 base, and 17 bases lay between the germline ends. This CDR3 is 15 amino acids long. The germline CDR1 and CDR2 sequences are MNHEY and SVGAGI. In nucleotides, the CDR3 is TGTGCCAGCGGAGAGACTTATCGAGGGAACACTGAAGCTTTCTTT. Its protein is CASGETYRGNTEAFF.

The rearrangement uses TRBV4-1 and TRBJ2-7, with D perhaps matching TRBD1 (6 bases). CDR3 size: 15 residues. The ends were cut back, 4 bases at V and 3 bases at J, with 16 bases in the middle. CDR1 and CDR2 from the germline V gene are MGHRA and YSYEKL. CDR3 bases: TGCGCCAGCAGCCGCACCGACGAGGGGGACTACGAGCAGTACTTC. This codes for CASSRTDEGDYEQYF.

V and J are TRBV7-9 and TRBJ1-2; D is uncertain. V was shortened by 7 bases and J by 0 bases, with 12 bases between the two germline ends. Germline loops: CDR1 SEHNR, CDR2 FQNEAQ (reference sequence). This CDR3 has 14 amino acids. The CDR3 reads CASTPGGANYGYTF. CDR3 DNA sequence: TGTGCCAGCACCCCGGGCGGGGCTAACTATGGCTACACCTTC. The whole variable domain, filled in from reference TRBV7-9 and TRBJ1-2, reads DTGVSQNPRHKITKRGQNVTFRCDPISEHNRLYWYRQTLGQGPEFLTYFQNEAQLEKSRLLSDRFSAERPKGSFSTLEIQRTEQGDSAMYLCASTPGGANYGYTFGSGTRLTVV.

This chain uses TRBV9 with TRBJ1-1, with D unclear. The CDR3 totals 14 residues. The germline V and J ends were trimmed by 2 bases and 1 base, with 9 bases remaining between them. The germline V gene has CDR1 SGDLS and CDR2 YYNGEE. CDR3 loop: CASSVGRRNTEAFF. CDR3 sequence (DNA): TGTGCCAGCAGCGTTGGCAGGCGGAACACTGAAGCTTTCTTT.

Turning to this clone: Different DNA sequences within this sample yield the same CDR3. The chain links TRBV14 to TRBJ2-1, with a weak D call TRBD1 (7 bases). With 4 bases removed from V and 10 bases from J, the gap between germline ends came to 8 bases. CDR1 and CDR2 (germline): SGHDN, FVKESK. The CDR3 extends over 11 amino acids. CDR3 DNA: TGTGCCAGCAGCCCAGGGGGGGAGCAGTTCTTC. It yields the protein CASSPGGEQFF.

The chain employs TRBV28 and TRBJ2-2; the D gene is possibly TRBD1 (5 bases). Germline V lookup: CDR1 MDHEN, CDR2 SYDVKM. The CDR3 spans 12 residues. Between the trimmed V and J ends, which lost 7 bases and 7 bases, there was a span of 10 bases. The CDR3 DNA sequence: TGTGCCAGCAACCAGCAGGGCGGGGAGCTGTTTTTT. Translation gives CASNQQGGELFF.

This chain joins TRBV5-1 and TRBJ1-1; 12 nucleotides agree with TRBD1. Germline CDR1 reads SGHRS; CDR2 reads YFSETQ. Trimming cost V 4 bases and J 10 bases; bases outside gene matches: 11. This CDR3 spans 15 amino acids. This chain's CDR3 is CASSLTSGTGGRAFF. For the CDR3, the DNA is TGCGCCAGCAGCCTCACGTCCGGGACAGGGGGCAGAGCTTTCTTT.

This rearrangement joins TRBV2 to TRBJ1-2, with D unresolved. The V end was cut by 5 bases, the J end by 5 bases, with 3 bases between. The CDR3 is made up of 10 amino acids. Germline V gene data show CDR1 as SNHLY and CDR2 as FYNNEI. The CDR3 DNA reads as TGTGCCAGCAGTATATATGGCTACACCTTC. The encoded protein is CASSIYGYTF.

This clone was seen only once. The genes are TRBV7-3 and TRBJ2-6, with D perhaps TRBD2 (6 bases). The CDR3 runs to 18 residues. Per germline, CDR1 SGHTA and CDR2 FQGTGA. V was shortened by 1 base and J by 4 bases, with 17 bases between the two germline ends. The CDR3 DNA reads as TGTGCCAGCAGCTTAAGGTCCAGGAGGGTAGCGGGGGCCAACGTCCTGACTTTC. Residues: CASSLRSRRVAGANVLTF.

The rearrangement links TRBV11-3 to TRBJ2-1, with 10 bases that match TRBD2. Germline V gives CDR1 SGHNT, CDR2 YENEEA. With 3 bases clipped from V and 3 bases from J, the junction kept 8 bases outside the gene matches. The CDR3 totals 17 residues. The DNA of the CDR3 is TGTGCCAGCAGCTTTAGGTCTAGCGGGAGTGACTACAATGAGCAGTTCTTC. Translated: CASSFRSSGSDYNEQFF.

The genes are TRBV2 and TRBJ1-6, with D unclear. CDR3 size: 12 residues. V was pared by 6 bases and J by 4 bases, with 4 bases between. The germline V gene has CDR1 SNHLY and CDR2 FYNNEI. The CDR3 reads CASRTYNSPLHF. The CDR3 DNA reads TGTGCCAGCAGGACTTATAATTCACCCCTCCACTTT.

The chain uses TRBV27 and TRBJ1-5; D is undetermined. The CDR3 loop spans 13 amino acids. The V and J ends lost 3 bases and 5 bases respectively, with 8 bases between them. Germline V gene lookup returns CDR1 MNHEY and CDR2 SMNVEV (reference sequence). CDR3 amino acids: CASSFYGDQPQHF. The CDR3 DNA is TGTGCCAGCAGTTTCTACGGGGATCAGCCCCAGCATTTT.

The rearrangement uses TRBV2 and TRBJ2-1, with 9 bases that match TRBD2. Germline V gene data show CDR1 as SNHLY and CDR2 as FYNNEI. V dropped 5 bases and J dropped 5; count of bases not matched to a gene: 4. The CDR3 runs 14 residues. Here the CDR3 reads CASSRTSVNNEQFF. For the CDR3, the DNA is TGTGCCAGCAGTCGGACTAGCGTTAACAATGAGCAGTTCTTC.

The chain uses TRBV5-1 and TRBJ2-7; 7 bases line up with TRBD1. Germline V gives CDR1 SGHRS, CDR2 YFSETQ. This CDR3 region has 13 residues. V dropped 1 base and J dropped 7; count of bases not matched to a gene: 5. The chain's CDR3 is CASSLITGDEQYF. The CDR3 DNA reads TGCGCCAGCAGCTTGATTACAGGGGATGAGCAGTACTTC. The whole variable domain, filled in from reference TRBV5-1 and TRBJ2-7, reads KAGVTQTPRYLIKTRGQQVTLSCSPISGHRSVSWYQQTPGQGLQFLFEYFSETQRNKGNFPGRFSGRQFSNSRSEMNVSTLELGDSALYLCASSLITGDEQYFGPGTRLTVT.

V gene TRBV11-2 combines with J gene TRBJ2-3, with D tentatively TRBD1 (5 bases). The CDR3 has 12 amino acids. The ends were cut back, 1 base at V and 9 bases at J, with 8 bases in the middle. Germline assignment: CDR1 SGHAT and CDR2 FQNNGV. CDR3: CASSLAGWTQYF. CDR3 sequence (DNA): TGTGCCAGCAGCTTAGCAGGGTGGACGCAGTATTTT.

The sample holds a few counts of this clone. This chain links TRBV18 with TRBJ2-1, with D possibly being TRBD1 (6 bases). The CDR3 has 14 residues. Germline V gene sequence: CDR1 KGHSH, CDR2 LQKENI. Trimming cost V 5 bases and J 4 bases, with 12 bases left between them. The DNA for the CDR3 is TGTGCCAGCTCATTTGGGGGCCGGTACAATGAGCAGTTCTTC. Amino acids: CASSFGGRYNEQFF.

The chain is built from TRBV5-1 and TRBJ1-1; D not certain. CDR3 length equals 16 residues. The germline V gene encodes CDR1 SGHRS and CDR2 YFSETQ. The V end lost 2 bases, the J end lost 3 bases, and 17 bases lay between the germline ends. This chain's CDR3 is CASSFPPGGSDTEAFF. The CDR3, as DNA: TGCGCCAGCAGCTTCCCTCCGGGAGGGTCGGACACTGAAGCTTTCTTT.